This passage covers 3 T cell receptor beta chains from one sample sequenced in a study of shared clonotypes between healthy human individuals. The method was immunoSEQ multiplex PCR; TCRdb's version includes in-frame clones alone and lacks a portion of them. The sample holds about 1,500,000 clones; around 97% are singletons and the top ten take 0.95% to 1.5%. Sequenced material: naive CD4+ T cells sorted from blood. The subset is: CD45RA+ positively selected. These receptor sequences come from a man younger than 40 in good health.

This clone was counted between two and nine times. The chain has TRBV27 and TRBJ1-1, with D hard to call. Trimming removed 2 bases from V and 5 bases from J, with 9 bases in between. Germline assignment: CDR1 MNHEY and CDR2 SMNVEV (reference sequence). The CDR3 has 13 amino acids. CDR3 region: CASSLVLWTEAFF. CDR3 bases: TGTGCCAGCAGTTTAGTCCTGTGGACTGAAGCTTTCTTT.

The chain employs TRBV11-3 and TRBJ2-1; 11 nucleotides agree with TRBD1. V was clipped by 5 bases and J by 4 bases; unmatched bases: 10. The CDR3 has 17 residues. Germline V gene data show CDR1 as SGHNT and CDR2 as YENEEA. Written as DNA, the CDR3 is TGTGCCAGCAGCACCACGTACCGGGACAGGGGGTACAATGAGCAGTTCTTC. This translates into CASSTTYRDRGYNEQFF.

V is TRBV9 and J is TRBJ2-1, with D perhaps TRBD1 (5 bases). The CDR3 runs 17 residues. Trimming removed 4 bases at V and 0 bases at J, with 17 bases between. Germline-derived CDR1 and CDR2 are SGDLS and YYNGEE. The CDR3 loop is CASSPYGARSSYNEQFF. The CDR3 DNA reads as TGTGCCAGCAGCCCGTATGGGGCGAGAAGCTCCTACAATGAGCAGTTCTTC.